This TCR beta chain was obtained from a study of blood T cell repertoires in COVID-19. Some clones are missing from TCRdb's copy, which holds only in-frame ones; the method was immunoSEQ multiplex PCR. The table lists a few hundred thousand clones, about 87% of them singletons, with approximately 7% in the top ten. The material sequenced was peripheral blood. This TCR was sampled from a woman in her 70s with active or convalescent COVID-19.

The CDR3 coding sequence is TGTGCCAGCAGCTCCCTGGTGGAGACTGAAGCTTTCTTT. Protein: CASSSLVETEAFF. This chain links TRBV7-9 with TRBJ1-1; D is unclear. The V end lost 4 bases, the J end lost 5 bases, and 11 bases lay between the germline ends. CDR3 length: 13 amino acids. The germline gives CDR1 SEHNR, CDR2 FQNEAQ (reference sequence).